These T cell receptor beta chains were read from a single sample in a study of CD8 T cells in Susac syndrome. Via MiXCR, TCRdb re-called the immunoSEQ multiplex PCR reads, giving one row per CDR3 protein. The data hold 95,000 to 150,000 distinct CDR3 sequences, with about 95% observed a single time. The sequencing input was CD4+ T cells from PBMCs. These receptors all stem from a human donor in good health. Each CDR3 is given with its conserved first and last residue. The D gene is left open where the match is weak. Rows give clone size only sometimes, using once, few, many, or a class for an expanded clone.

v_call	d_call	j_call	clone_size	cdr3_aa	cdr3_nt
TRBV19	NA	TRBJ1-4	NA	CATRRGSELFF	TGTGCCACTCGGAGGGGCAGTGAACTGTTTTTT
TRBV12-3/TRBV12-4	TRBD1	TRBJ1-4	once	CASRQTGMGEKLFF	TGTGCCAGCAGGCAGACAGGGATGGGAGAAAAACTGTTTTTT
TRBV6-5	NA	TRBJ2-1	NA	CASRKDTEPYNEQFF	TGTGCCAGCAGAAAGGACACCGAACCCTACAATGAGCAGTTCTTC
TRBV5-1	NA	TRBJ2-1	NA	CASKATPENYNEQFF	TGCGCCAGCAAGGCCACCCCGGAGAACTACAATGAGCAGTTCTTC
TRBV20-1	TRBD2	TRBJ2-3	NA	CSAFGGTSGTDTQYF	TGCAGTGCGTTTGGCGGGACTAGCGGCACAGATACGCAGTATTTT
TRBV7-9	NA	TRBJ1-2	NA	CASSRRTNYGYTF	TGTGCCAGCAGCCGCAGGACTAACTATGGCTACACCTTC
TRBV29-1	TRBD1	TRBJ2-3	NA	CSTPGQGGDTQYF	TGCAGCACACCGGGACAGGGGGGAGATACGCAGTATTTT
TRBV30	NA	TRBJ2-7	NA	CAWSLGRSYEQYF	TGTGCCTGGAGCTTGGGACGCTCCTACGAGCAGTACTTC
TRBV19	TRBD1	TRBJ2-5	NA	CASSIGQGAGETQYF	TGTGCCAGTAGTATCGGGCAGGGGGCCGGTGAGACCCAGTACTTC
TRBV20-1	NA	TRBJ1-6	NA	CSARDDRDAYNSPLHF	TGCAGTGCTAGAGATGATCGAGACGCCTATAATTCACCCCTCCACTTT
TRBV20-1	TRBD2	TRBJ2-1	NA	CSARDLTSGGNEQFF	TGCAGTGCTAGAGATCTTACTAGCGGGGGCAATGAGCAGTTCTTC
TRBV18	NA	TRBJ2-7	NA	CASSLAGTVAYEQYF	TGTGCCAGCTCACTCGCAGGAACAGTTGCCTACGAGCAGTACTTC
TRBV18	NA	TRBJ2-1	NA	CASSPTQGNNEQFF	TGTGCCAGCTCACCAACCCAAGGGAACAATGAGCAGTTCTTC
TRBV5-1	NA	TRBJ2-7	NA	CASSLGTEAYEQYF	TGCGCCAGCAGCTTGGGAACCGAAGCCTACGAGCAGTACTTC
TRBV11-2	NA	TRBJ1-6	NA	CASSLDPGSNSPLHF	TGTGCCAGCAGCTTAGATCCAGGATCGAATTCACCCCTCCACTTT
TRBV30	NA	TRBJ2-2	once	CARAREDGELFF	TGTGCTCGGGCGAGGGAGGACGGGGAGCTGTTTTTT
TRBV7-6	TRBD2	TRBJ2-1	NA	CASSLEGLAGGRNEQFF	TGTGCCAGCAGCCTAGAGGGACTAGCGGGGGGCCGCAATGAGCAGTTCTTC
TRBV3-1	NA	TRBJ2-1	NA	CASSQGVEQFF	TGTGCCAGCAGCCAGGGGGTTGAGCAGTTCTTC
TRBV20-1	NA	TRBJ1-3	NA	CSARRPGAAGNTIYF	TGCAGTGCGAGACGACCGGGGGCTGCTGGAAACACCATATATTTT
TRBV2	NA	TRBJ2-7	NA	CASSEFPYEQYF	TGTGCCAGCAGTGAATTTCCATACGAGCAGTACTTC